The 18 T cell receptor beta chains below come from one sample, sequenced in a study of radiotherapy plus CTLA-4 blockade in lung cancer. Some clones are missing from TCRdb's copy, which holds only in-frame ones; the method was immunoSEQ multiplex PCR. The sample includes roughly 98,000 clones, around 86% seen only once; the top ten take around 3.5%. The sequences come from peripheral blood, collected from a patient treated with radiotherapy plus ipilimumab. These receptors originate from a human donor with non-small cell lung cancer who had a partial response to radiotherapy plus ipilimumab.

The chain has TRBV28 and TRBJ1-2; 7 nucleotides line up with TRBD1. This CDR3 has 13 residues. Germline CDR1 reads MDHEN; CDR2 reads SYDVKM. With V trimmed by 3 bases and J by 4 bases, 2 bases remained unmatched. The CDR3 region is CASSFQGGYGYTF. CDR3 DNA sequence: TGTGCCAGCAGTTTCCAGGGGGGCTATGGCTACACCTTC.

This sequence joins TRBV18 and TRBJ1-1; 7 bases match TRBD1. The CDR3 covers 15 residues. Trimming at V came to 6 bases and at J to 0 bases, leaving 7 bases not matched to a gene. Germline assignment: CDR1 KGHSH and CDR2 LQKENI. The CDR3 DNA reads as TGTGCCAGCTCGAAGGACAGGTCTCTGAACACTGAAGCTTTCTTT. This encodes CASSKDRSLNTEAFF.

The gene calls are TRBV18 and TRBJ2-7; D might be TRBD1 (5 bases). V was clipped by 2 bases and J by 2 bases, with 13 bases between them. Looked up from germline, CDR1 is KGHSH and CDR2 is LQKENI. The CDR3 sequence is 15 residues long. The DNA for the CDR3 is TGTGCCAGCTCACCAGGAAGGGGTGGGACCTACGAGCAGTACTTC. Translated, it gives CASSPGRGGTYEQYF.

The V call is TRBV5-1, the J call TRBJ2-4, with a tentative D call TRBD2 (6 bases). The germline CDR1 and CDR2 sequences are SGHRS and YFSETQ. This CDR3 contains 14 residues. Trimming stripped 0 bases from V and 8 bases from J, with 12 bases between. The CDR3 reads CASSLGGGRDIQYF. DNA of the CDR3: TGCGCCAGCAGCTTGGGTGGAGGGCGAGACATTCAGTACTTC. The whole variable domain, filled in from reference TRBV5-1 and TRBJ2-4, reads KAGVTQTPRYLIKTRGQQVTLSCSPISGHRSVSWYQQTPGQGLQFLFEYFSETQRNKGNFPGRFSGRQFSNSRSEMNVSTLELGDSALYLCASSLGGGRDIQYFGAGTRLSVL.

A few counts support this clone. The CDR3 region has the DNA TGTGCCAGCAGTGTTAGTTACTACAATGAGCAGTTCTTC. Protein: CASSVSYYNEQFF. The V gene is TRBV28, the J gene TRBJ2-1; D is ambiguous. The CDR3 loop spans 13 amino acids. V shed 5 bases and J shed 3 bases, with 8 bases lying between them. CDR1 is MDHEN and CDR2 is SYDVKM in the germline V gene.

This sequence joins TRBV6-1 and TRBJ2-7; the match to TRBD2 covers 9 bases. Germline assignment: CDR1 MNHNS and CDR2 SASEGT. The CDR3 sequence is 14 residues long. V was pared by 7 bases and J by 2 bases, with 6 bases of the junction left unmatched. CDR3 in amino acids: CASTVTSGAYEQYF. CDR3 DNA: TGTGCCAGCACAGTGACTAGCGGTGCCTACGAGCAGTACTTC.

V is TRBV29-1 and J is TRBJ2-3, with 10 bases matching TRBD1. Germline-derived CDR1 and CDR2 are SQVTM and ANQGSEA. This CDR3 contains 16 residues. With 6 bases clipped from V and 3 bases from J, the junction kept 12 bases outside the gene matches. CDR3 sequence: CSVQRGRDRGTDTQYF. CDR3 sequence (DNA): TGCAGCGTACAAAGGGGGAGGGACAGGGGAACAGATACGCAGTATTTT.

V is TRBV28 and J is TRBJ2-1, with D unclear. The ends were cut back, 8 bases at V and 6 bases at J, with 14 bases in the middle. The CDR3 spans 13 residues. The V gene's germline CDR1 is MDHEN and CDR2 SYDVKM. CDR3 DNA: TGTGCCAGCGGGTTGGTAGCACGCAATGAGCAGTTCTTC. Its protein product is CASGLVARNEQFF.

The V call is TRBV19, the J call TRBJ2-1; no reliable D call. Trimming removed 1 base from V and 8 bases from J, with 9 bases in between. The germline gives CDR1 LNHDA, CDR2 SQIVND (reference sequence). The CDR3 has 13 amino acids. The CDR3 nucleotides read TGTGCCAGTAGTATAGTCCGCCGGGATGAGCAGTTCTTC. It specifies CASSIVRRDEQFF.

The chain combines TRBV7-4 with TRBJ1-3; D call uncertain. This CDR3 has 16 amino acids. CDR1 is SGHVT and CDR2 is SQSDAQ in the germline V gene. V lost 5 bases, J lost 5 bases, and 19 bases lay in between. In nucleotides, the CDR3 is TGTGCCAGCAGCCGCTTGATCGGCGGCGAACGAAACACCATATATTTT. It codes for CASSRLIGGERNTIYF.

This sequence joins TRBV6-6 and TRBJ2-2, with D possibly matching TRBD1 (6 bases). Germline lookup yields CDR1 MNHNY and CDR2 SVGAGI (reference sequence). CDR3 size: 14 residues. Deletions cut 11 bases from V and 1 base from J, with 14 bases between. The CDR3 here is CAAVQGRNTGELFF. The CDR3, as DNA: TGTGCCGCCGTACAGGGAAGGAACACCGGGGAGCTGTTTTTT.

The V gene is TRBV7-2, the J gene TRBJ2-3; D is possibly TRBD2 (6 bases). This CDR3 contains 14 residues. The V and J ends lost 7 bases and 4 bases respectively, with 15 bases between them. CDR1 is SGHTA, CDR2 FQGNSA, per germline. Written as DNA, the CDR3 is TGTGCCAGCAACCGGGAAACTAGCTCAGATACGCAGTATTTT. Translating gives CASNRETSSDTQYF.

J is TRBJ2-7 and V is TRBV30; 7 positions match TRBD2. The CDR3 sequence is 14 residues long. Germline V gene data show CDR1 as GTSNPN and CDR2 as SVGIG (reference sequence). J lost 12 bases, V lost 0 bases, and 14 bases had no gene match. Here the CDR3 reads CAWSVQGGRMNLYF. The CDR3 bases are TGTGCCTGGAGTGTACAAGGCGGGAGAATGAATTTGTACTTC.

This clone turned up a few times. The chain recombines TRBV5-1 with TRBJ2-2; D ambiguous. The germline V gene has CDR1 SGHRS and CDR2 YFSETQ. CDR3 size: 14 residues. V was shortened by 3 bases and J by 0 bases, with 6 bases between the two germline ends. The CDR3 nucleotides are TGCGCCAGCAGCTCACAGACGAACACCGGGGAGCTGTTTTTT. Translated, it gives CASSSQTNTGELFF.

The chain joins TRBV5-1 to TRBJ1-1; D not certain. The CDR3 runs 14 residues. The V gene's germline CDR1 is SGHRS and CDR2 YFSETQ. V lost 4 bases and J lost 1, with 11 bases in between. Here the CDR3 reads CASSQISGNTEAFF. CDR3 nucleotides: TGCGCCAGCAGCCAGATTTCGGGGAACACTGAAGCTTTCTTT.

This clone was recorded once. The CDR3 nucleotides are TGTGCCAGCAGAGGGGGCACCGGGGAGCTGTTTTTT. This codes for CASRGGTGELFF. The J gene is TRBJ2-2, the V gene TRBV6-5; D may be TRBD1 (6 bases). This CDR3 is built from 12 residues. Germline V gives CDR1 MNHEY, CDR2 SVGAGI. The V gene lost 6 bases and the J gene lost 4 bases, with 6 bases spanning the gap.

As regards this clone: A far larger clone is only one base removed, so a read error is likely. The rearrangement uses TRBV29-1 and TRBJ2-1; D call uncertain. Germline V gene lookup returns CDR1 SQVTM and CDR2 ANQGSEA. This CDR3 is 12 amino acids long. CDR3: CRFSPPHNEQFF. CDR3 coding DNA: TGCAGATTCTCCCCCCCCCACAATGAGCAGTTCTTC.

The CDR3 here is CASSVGTSGNLETQYF. For the CDR3, the DNA is TGTGCCAGCAGCGTAGGGACTAGCGGGAATTTGGAGACCCAGTACTTC. The rearrangement links TRBV9 to TRBJ2-5; 12 nucleotides align to TRBD2. V trimming: 0 bases; J trimming: 5 bases; junction bases outside the gene matches: 5. Per the germline V gene, CDR1 is SGDLS and CDR2 is YYNGEE. The CDR3 spans 16 residues.